This T cell receptor beta chain was identified during a study of tumor-infiltrating lymphocytes in primary liver carcinoma. Study-wide context: Aged between 30 and 69 years, the patients were men and women. Study-wide points: The 250 largest clones made up significantly more of tumor than blood repertoires (p = 0.039). The study found tumor-adjacent and tumor-blood pairs overlapped less than tumor region pairs.

A remark on this clonotype: Its antigen is not known. One junction end disagrees with the germline gene, perhaps due to a read error.

Joint extraction of RNA and DNA used roughly 19-33 mg of bulk tissue that was unsorted. From germline, CDR1 is MNHNS and CDR2 SASEGT. This CDR3 is built from 12 residues. Researchers generated TCR beta cDNA from approximately 520 ng of total RNA, relying on a constant-region primer. Modified slightly, ARM-PCR produced TCR beta libraries over three nested multiplex PCR rounds. Investigators reported that the first two PCR rounds, at 10 cycles each, used TRBV1-TRBV30 forward primers with a C-beta reverse primer. MiXCR, applied by TCRdb to the multiplex PCR reads, yields one record per CDR3 protein. The top ten clones hold over 8% of a sample with about 120,000 distinct CDR3 sequences, roughly 70% of them seen once.

The TCR sequence derives from a woman aged 60-75 years with primary liver carcinoma and hepatitis B virus infection. The V call is TRBV6-1, the J call TRBJ1-2; 9 bases agree with TRBD1. Sequenced: tumor-adjacent normal liver tissue. CDR3 bases: TGTGCCAGCAATGGACAGGGGTATGGCTACATCTTC. Its translation: CASNGQGYGYIF.